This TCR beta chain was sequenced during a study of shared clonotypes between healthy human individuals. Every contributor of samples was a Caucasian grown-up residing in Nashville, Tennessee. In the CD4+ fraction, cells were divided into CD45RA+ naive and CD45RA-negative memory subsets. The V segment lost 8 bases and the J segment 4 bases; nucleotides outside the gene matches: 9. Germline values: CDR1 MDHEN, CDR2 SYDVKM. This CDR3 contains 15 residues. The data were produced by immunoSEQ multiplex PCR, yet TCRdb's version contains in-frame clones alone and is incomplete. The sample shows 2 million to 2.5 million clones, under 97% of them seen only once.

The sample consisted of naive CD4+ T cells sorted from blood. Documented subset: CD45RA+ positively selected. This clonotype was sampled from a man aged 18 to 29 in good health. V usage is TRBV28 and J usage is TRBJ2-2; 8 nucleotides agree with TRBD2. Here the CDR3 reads CASDLGGAGTGELFF. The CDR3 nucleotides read TGTGCCAGCGATCTCGGGGGGGCGGGCACCGGGGAGCTGTTTTTT.